The 15 T cell receptor beta chains listed next were all sequenced from one sample in a study of CD8+ T cells in alopecia areata. TCR sequencing used cDNA made by reverse transcription of extracted RNA. Profiled with immunoSEQ multiplex PCR; TCRdb holds only in-frame clones, not every one. The sample consists of 98,000 or so clones, 45% to 60% of them appearing once. The sample was NKG2D-low CD8+ T cells sorted from blood. The receptor set was obtained from a human donor with alopecia areata.

The rearrangement links TRBV7-3 to TRBJ2-7; TRBD2 matches at 12 bases. CDR1 SGHTA and CDR2 FQGTGA come from the germline V gene. V was pared by 5 bases and J by 2 bases, with 1 base of the junction left unmatched. The CDR3 runs to 14 residues. CDR3 sequence reads: CASSRTSGTYEQYF. As DNA, the CDR3 is TGTGCCAGCAGCAGGACTAGCGGGACCTACGAGCAGTACTTC.

This chain connects TRBV30 to TRBJ2-1; perhaps TRBD2 as D (6 bases). The V end was cut by 4 bases, the J end by 10 bases, with 14 bases between. This CDR3 is built from 12 residues. From germline, CDR1 is GTSNPN and CDR2 SVGIG (reference sequence). The DNA of the CDR3 is TGTGCCTGGACTAGCCGGAGCGGGGAGCAGTTCTTC. Its translation is CAWTSRSGEQFF.

The V and J genes are TRBV27 and TRBJ2-1; tentatively, D is TRBD1 (5 bases). CDR3 size: 13 residues. V lost 8 bases and J lost 7, with 15 bases in between. The germline CDR1 and CDR2 sequences are MNHEY and SMNVEV (reference sequence). CDR3 DNA sequence: TGTGCCAGCTCCCAGGGTCCTTTGAATGAGCAGTTCTTC. Translation gives CASSQGPLNEQFF.

The chain uses TRBV27 and TRBJ2-7; D remains ambiguous. In germline, CDR1 is MNHEY, CDR2 SMNVEV (reference sequence). This CDR3 comprises 16 residues. The V end was cut by 6 bases, the J end by 2 bases, with 20 bases between. CDR3 nucleotide sequence: TGTGCCAGCAGCCCCTATTTTGCGTCCCTTCCCTACGAGCAGTACTTC. It yields the protein CASSPYFASLPYEQYF.

This chain joins TRBV20-1 and TRBJ1-2, with no clear D. Trimming left V 6 bases short and J 4 bases short, with 6 bases between. The V gene's germline CDR1 is DFQATT and CDR2 SNEGSKA (reference sequence). The CDR3 is 10 residues long. For the CDR3, the DNA is TGCAGTGCCGATGGCTATGGCTACACCTTC. Its translation: CSADGYGYTF.

The chain uses TRBV28 and TRBJ2-3; 16 nucleotides line up with TRBD2. Germline trimming cut 4 bases from V and 4 bases from J; bases unmatched to any gene: 5. CDR1 MDHEN and CDR2 SYDVKM come from the germline V gene. The CDR3 has 17 amino acids. This CDR3 reads CASSSGTSGRAADTQYF. In nucleotides, the CDR3 is TGTGCCAGCAGTTCCGGGACTAGCGGGAGGGCCGCAGATACGCAGTATTTT.

This chain uses TRBV27 with TRBJ2-7; 9 bases are shared with TRBD2. This CDR3 has 14 amino acids. Germline V gene lookup returns CDR1 MNHEY and CDR2 SMNVEV (reference sequence). J gave up 3 bases and V 2 bases, and 2 bases lay outside the gene matches. The CDR3 region is CASSLASGDYEQYF. In DNA form, the CDR3 reads TGTGCCAGCAGTTTAGCTAGCGGGGACTACGAGCAGTACTTC.

V gene TRBV27 combines with J gene TRBJ2-7; 7 bases align to TRBD1. The CDR3 is made up of 14 amino acids. CDR1 and CDR2 from the germline V gene are MNHEY and SMNVEV (reference sequence). V shed 6 bases, J shed 1 base, and the junction held 6 bases outside the gene matches. CDR3 loop: CASRTGLFSYEQYF. The CDR3 region has the DNA TGTGCCAGCAGGACAGGGTTATTTTCCTACGAGCAGTACTTC.

The table lists this clone with a count of one. This rearrangement joins TRBV7-9 to TRBJ2-3; D may be TRBD1 or TRBD2 (6 bases each). CDR1 and CDR2 from the germline V gene are SEHNR and FQNEAQ (reference sequence). Trimming removed 4 bases at V and 4 bases at J, with 9 bases between. The CDR3 covers 13 residues. The CDR3 nucleotides read TGTGCCAGCAGCTCGGGGGCGGCAGATACGCAGTATTTT. Its protein product is CASSSGAADTQYF.

The rearrangement uses TRBV7-8 and TRBJ2-3, with TRBD1 identical over 10 bases. This CDR3 has 15 amino acids. V lost 5 bases to trimming and J lost 3 bases; unmatched junction nucleotides: 5. Germline V gene sequence: CDR1 SGHVS, CDR2 FQNEAQ. In DNA form, the CDR3 reads TGTGCCAGCAGCCCGTGGACAGGGGGTACAGATACGCAGTATTTT. It encodes CASSPWTGGTDTQYF. The entire variable domain, with the rest obtained from reference TRBV7-8 and TRBJ2-3, is as follows: GAGVSQSPRYKVAKRGQDVALRCDPISGHVSLFWYQQALGQGPEFLTYFQNEAQLDKSGLPSDRFFAERPEGSVSTLKIQRTQQEDSAVYLCASSPWTGGTDTQYFGPGTRLTVL.

This clone has just one count. The J gene is TRBJ2-1, the V gene TRBV2; no definite D call. V was clipped by 7 bases and J by 9 bases, with 10 bases between them. The CDR3 is 11 amino acids. CDR1 SNHLY and CDR2 FYNNEI come from the germline V gene. The CDR3 bases are TGTGCCAGCACTCAGTCTGGTGAGCAGTTCTTC. This sequence encodes CASTQSGEQFF.

The CDR3 sequence: CASSEGAEETQYF. In nucleotides, the CDR3 is TGTGCCAGCAGCGAGGGGGCTGAGGAGACCCAGTACTTC. The chain has TRBV9 and TRBJ2-5; 7 bases agree with TRBD1. Germline CDR1 and CDR2: SGDLS and YYNGEE. The CDR3 covers 13 residues. V gave up 3 bases and J gave up 5 bases; unmatched junction bases: 4.

The chain is built from TRBV27 and TRBJ1-1; D is unresolved. V gave up 3 bases and J gave up 6 bases, with 11 bases separating them. Germline CDR1 is MNHEY and CDR2 is SMNVEV (reference sequence). This CDR3 has 13 residues. In nucleotides, the CDR3 is TGTGCCAGCAGTTTTGGGGAAAACGCTGAAGCTTTCTTT. It is translated as CASSFGENAEAFF.

The V gene is TRBV27, the J gene TRBJ2-7; 11 positions agree with TRBD1. CDR1 MNHEY and CDR2 SMNVEV come from the germline V gene (reference sequence). V shed 3 bases, J shed 2 bases, and the junction held 3 bases outside the gene matches. CDR3 size: 15 residues. DNA for the CDR3: TGTGCCAGCAGTTTCGGGACAGGGGGGACCTACGAGCAGTACTTC. Protein: CASSFGTGGTYEQYF.

This clone was seen a few times. This chain connects TRBV29-1 to TRBJ2-7, with 9 positions matching TRBD2. The CDR3 consists of 16 residues. V lost 3 bases to trimming and J lost 0 bases; unmatched junction nucleotides: 9. CDR1 SQVTM and CDR2 ANQGSEA come from the germline V gene. The CDR3 DNA is TGCAGCGTTGAGCTAGCGGGGAAGTCAGACTCCTACGAGCAGTACTTC. It codes for CSVELAGKSDSYEQYF.